Listed here is a single T cell receptor beta chain. Its antigen remains unknown. The source of the sample is a study of T cells in tuberculosis. The wider study: T cells were selected with CD1B tetramers loaded with glucose monomycolate.

Data came from immunoSEQ multiplex PCR; TCRdb stores just in-frame clones and leaves some out. The sample consists of about 36,000 clones, nearly 95% of them appearing once. Tuberculin skin test and IGRA determined adolescents' latent tuberculosis status at entry. General study points: Active tuberculosis cases were adults; controls were adolescents. GEM motif frequencies gave 60% to 70% accuracy; the GMM repertoire gave approximately 90%.

Material for sequencing was PBMCs. This clonotype was sampled from a donor aged 5 to 30 with latent tuberculosis or without tuberculosis infection.

This CDR3 is CASSPRQGRSEAFF. The CDR3 nucleotides read TGTGCCAGCAGCCCCCGACAGGGGAGGTCTGAAGCTTTCTTT. The chain recombines TRBV11-2 with TRBJ1-1, with 8 bases fitting TRBD1. CDR3 size: 14 residues. After removal of 5 bases from V and 6 bases from J, the junction contained 8 bases not matched to a gene. CDR1 and CDR2 (germline): SGHAT, FQNNGV.